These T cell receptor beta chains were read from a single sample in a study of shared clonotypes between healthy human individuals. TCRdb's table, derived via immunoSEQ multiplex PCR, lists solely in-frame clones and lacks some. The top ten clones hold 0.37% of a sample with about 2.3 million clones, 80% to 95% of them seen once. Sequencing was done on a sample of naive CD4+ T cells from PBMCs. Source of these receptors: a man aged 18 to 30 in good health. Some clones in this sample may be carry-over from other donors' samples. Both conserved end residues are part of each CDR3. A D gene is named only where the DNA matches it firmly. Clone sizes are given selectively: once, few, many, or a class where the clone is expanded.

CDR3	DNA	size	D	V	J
CASSYGTGRRNYGYTF	TGCGCCAGCAGCTACGGGACAGGGAGACGTAACTATGGCTACACCTTC	.	TRBD1	TRBV5-1	TRBJ1-2
CASSQLAGGAYNEQFF	TGCGCCAGCAGCCAGCTAGCGGGAGGGGCATACAATGAGCAGTTCTTC	.	TRBD2	TRBV5-1	TRBJ2-1
CASSETGGMNTEAFF	TGTGCCAGCAGTGAGACAGGGGGCATGAACACTGAAGCTTTCTTT	few	TRBD1	TRBV2	TRBJ1-1
CASSPGSTDTQYF	TGTGCCAGCAGCCCCGGGTCCACAGATACGCAGTATTTT	.	.	TRBV11-2	TRBJ2-3
CASSVGGGLGNEKLFF	TGTGCCAGCAGCGTAGGCGGAGGATTAGGAAATGAAAAACTGTTTTTT	.	.	TRBV9	TRBJ1-4
CASSLLTGGASEQYF	TGCGCCAGCAGCTTGCTCACAGGGGGCGCGTCCGAGCAGTACTTC	.	TRBD1	TRBV5-1	TRBJ2-7
CATSRNKPGLAPSSYNEQFF	TGTGCCACCAGCAGAAATAAGCCGGGACTAGCGCCAAGCTCCTACAATGAGCAGTTCTTC	once	TRBD2	TRBV15	TRBJ2-1
CASSLGGALSYTIYF	TGTGCCAGCAGCTTAGGCGGGGCCCTGTCGTACACCATATATTTT	.	.	TRBV7-9	TRBJ1-3
CASSFGLSFGANVLTF	TGTGCCAGCAGTTTCGGGCTCTCCTTCGGGGCCAACGTCCTGACTTTC	.	.	TRBV27	TRBJ2-6
CASSYGTGVIEKLFF	TGTGCCAGCAGTTACGGGACAGGGGTAATTGAAAAACTGTTTTTT	.	TRBD1	TRBV28	TRBJ1-4
CASRTEGYNEQFF	TGTGCCAGTAGAACCGAGGGGTACAATGAGCAGTTCTTC	.	.	TRBV19	TRBJ2-1
CASSSRAGGTDTQYF	TGTGCCAGCAGCTCTCGAGCGGGAGGTACAGATACGCAGTATTTT	.	TRBD2	TRBV7-9	TRBJ2-3
CASSLGLDPTEQYF	TGCGCCAGCAGCTTGGGACTAGACCCTACGGAGCAGTACTTC	.	.	TRBV5-1	TRBJ2-7
CASSPTYLDQPQHF	TGTGCCAGCTCACCGACCTATTTGGATCAGCCCCAGCATTTT	.	.	TRBV18	TRBJ1-5
CASSLVRTEAFF	TGTGCCAGCAGCTTAGTGAGGACTGAAGCTTTCTTT	.	.	TRBV7-2	TRBJ1-1
CASSLSISGRDTQYF	TGTGCCAGCAGCTTAAGTATCAGCGGGAGGGATACGCAGTATTTT	.	TRBD2	TRBV5-6	TRBJ2-3
CASSLAGGPAGGGELFF	TGTGCCAGCAGCTTAGCGGGCGGTCCCGCCGGTGGCGGGGAGCTGTTTTTT	.	.	TRBV7-8	TRBJ2-2
CASSRLFRSNQPQHF	TGTGCCAGTAGTCGGCTCTTCCGGAGCAATCAGCCCCAGCATTTT	.	.	TRBV19	TRBJ1-5
CAITSNRGRDGYTF	TGTGCCATCACAAGTAACAGGGGAAGGGATGGCTACACCTTC	few	TRBD1	TRBV10-3	TRBJ1-2
CASSPQAQGVNIQYF	TGTGCCAGCTCACCACAGGCCCAAGGGGTGAACATTCAGTACTTC	.	.	TRBV18	TRBJ2-4
CASSSGTRPTSSYGYTF	TGTGCCAGCAGCTCGGGGACACGTCCCACCTCGAGCTATGGCTACACCTTC	.	.	TRBV7-9	TRBJ1-2
CASSDQLGLAGGFISYEQYF	TGTGCCAGCAGTGACCAACTCGGGCTAGCGGGAGGGTTTATTTCCTACGAGCAGTACTTC	.	TRBD2	TRBV6-1	TRBJ2-7
CASSIDSPYEQYF	TGTGCCAGCAGTATCGACAGTCCCTACGAGCAGTACTTC	.	.	TRBV28	TRBJ2-7
CAISDNRVYEQYF	TGTGCCATCAGTGATAATCGGGTGTACGAGCAGTACTTC	.	.	TRBV10-3	TRBJ2-7
CASSRGTNTGELFF	TGTGCCAGCAGCCGGGGAACAAACACCGGGGAGCTGTTTTTT	.	.	TRBV11-3	TRBJ2-2
CASSLSFRTEAFF	TGTGCCAGCAGCTTATCTTTTCGGACTGAAGCTTTCTTT	.	.	TRBV7-6	TRBJ1-1